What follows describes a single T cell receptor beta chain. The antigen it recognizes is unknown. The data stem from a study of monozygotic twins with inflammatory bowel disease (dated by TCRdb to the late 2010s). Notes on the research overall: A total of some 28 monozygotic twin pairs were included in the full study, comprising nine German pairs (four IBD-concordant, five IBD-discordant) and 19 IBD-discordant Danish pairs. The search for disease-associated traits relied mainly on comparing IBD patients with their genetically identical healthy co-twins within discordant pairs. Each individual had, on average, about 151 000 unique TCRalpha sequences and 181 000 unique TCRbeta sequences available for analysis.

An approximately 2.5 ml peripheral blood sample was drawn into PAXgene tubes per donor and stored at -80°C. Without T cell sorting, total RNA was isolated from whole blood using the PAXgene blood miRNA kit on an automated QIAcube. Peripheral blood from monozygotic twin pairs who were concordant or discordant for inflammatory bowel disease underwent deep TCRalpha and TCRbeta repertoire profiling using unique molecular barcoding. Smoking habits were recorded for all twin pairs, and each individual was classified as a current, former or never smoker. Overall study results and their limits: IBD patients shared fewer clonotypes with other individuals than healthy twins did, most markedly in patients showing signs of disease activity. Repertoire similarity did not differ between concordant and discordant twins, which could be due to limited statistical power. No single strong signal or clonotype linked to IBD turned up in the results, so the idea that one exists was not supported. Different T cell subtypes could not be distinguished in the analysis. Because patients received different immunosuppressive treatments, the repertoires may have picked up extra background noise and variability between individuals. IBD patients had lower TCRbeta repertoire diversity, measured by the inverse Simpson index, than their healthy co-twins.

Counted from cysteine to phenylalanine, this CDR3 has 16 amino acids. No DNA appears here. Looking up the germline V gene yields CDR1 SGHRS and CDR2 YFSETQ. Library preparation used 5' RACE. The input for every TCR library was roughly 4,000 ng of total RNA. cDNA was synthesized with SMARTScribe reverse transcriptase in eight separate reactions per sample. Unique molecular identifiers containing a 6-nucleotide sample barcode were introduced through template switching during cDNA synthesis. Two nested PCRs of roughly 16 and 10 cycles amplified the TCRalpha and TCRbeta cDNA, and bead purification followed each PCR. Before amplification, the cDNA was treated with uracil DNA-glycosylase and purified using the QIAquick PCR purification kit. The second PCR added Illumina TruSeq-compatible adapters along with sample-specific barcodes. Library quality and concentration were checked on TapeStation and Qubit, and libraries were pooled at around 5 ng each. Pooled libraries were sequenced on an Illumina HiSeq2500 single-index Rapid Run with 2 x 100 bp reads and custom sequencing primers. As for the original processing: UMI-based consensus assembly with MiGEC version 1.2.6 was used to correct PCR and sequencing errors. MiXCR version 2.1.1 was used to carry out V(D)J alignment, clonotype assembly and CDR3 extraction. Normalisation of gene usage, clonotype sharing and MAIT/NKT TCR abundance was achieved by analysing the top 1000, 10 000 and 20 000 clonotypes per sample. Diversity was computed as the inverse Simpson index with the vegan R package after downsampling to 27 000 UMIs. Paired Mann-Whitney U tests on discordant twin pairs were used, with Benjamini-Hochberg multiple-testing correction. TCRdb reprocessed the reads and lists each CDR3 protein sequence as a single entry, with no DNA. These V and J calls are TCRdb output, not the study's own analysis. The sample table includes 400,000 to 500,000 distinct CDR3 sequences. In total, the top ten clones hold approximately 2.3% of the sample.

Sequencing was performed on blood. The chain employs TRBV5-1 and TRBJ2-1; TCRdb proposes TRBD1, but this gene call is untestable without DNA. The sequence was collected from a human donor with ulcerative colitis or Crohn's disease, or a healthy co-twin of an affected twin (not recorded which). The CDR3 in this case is CASSLAWGQGIDEQFF. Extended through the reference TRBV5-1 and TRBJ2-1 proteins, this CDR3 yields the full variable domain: KAGVTQTPRYLIKTRGQQVTLSCSPISGHRSVSWYQQTPGQGLQFLFEYFSETQRNKGNFPGRFSGRQFSNSRSEMNVSTLELGDSALYLCASSLAWGQGIDEQFFGPGTRLTVL.